This T cell receptor (beta chain) came from a study of shared clonotypes between healthy human individuals. Study results and limitations: Read depth was anticipated to influence clonotype sharing among donors. In having few donors, the study represented limited genetic and exposure-history diversity. Unshared clonotypes carried lower generation probabilities than those common to all four donors.

Authors' data handling: ImmunoSEQ supplied junction-only sequences lacking quality scores, so filtering was different. Sequenced by immunoSEQ multiplex PCR; TCRdb stores in-frame clones only, minus some. That table is the source of V, J and clone size, and D and trimming were worked out from the DNA. The table shows roughly 530,000 clones, with almost 97% occurring only once. V lost 4 bases to trimming and J lost 2 bases, with 8 bases between them. CDR1 and CDR2 from the germline V gene are LNHDA and SQIVND (reference sequence). This CDR3 is built from 13 residues. As for this clone: As yet, its antigen is unknown.

The sample consisted of naive CD4+ T cells sorted from blood. The subset: CD45RA+ positively selected. The chain links TRBV19 to TRBJ1-2, with a possible D match to TRBD1 (5 bases). The receptor was derived from a woman aged 25 to 39 in good health. The CDR3 is CASSTRGNYGYTF. In DNA form, the CDR3 reads TGTGCCAGTAGTACACGGGGCAACTATGGCTACACCTTC.